This TCR beta chain was captured in a study of blood T cell repertoires in COVID-19. At the level of the study: Samples representing acute and convalescent COVID-19 were sourced from the United States, Italy and Spain. PBMCs, B-cell-depleted T cells, or T cells were the source of the cDNA or gDNA that made up the material.

The J segment lost 3 bases and the V segment lost 4 bases, leaving 7 bases of the junction unmatched. The CDR3 is 15 residues long. In germline, CDR1 is SEHNR, CDR2 FQNEAQ (reference sequence). How the authors handled the data: Counts of nucleated cells, estimated from reference gene primer amplification, were obtained. Method: immunoSEQ multiplex PCR; TCRdb's copy keeps in-frame clones and lacks some. V, J and clone size are those of that table, while D and trimming were read from the DNA. The sample holds 100,000 to 150,000 clones, roughly 90% seen once. The clonotype was recovered from a man between 65 and 85 years old who had recovered from COVID-19. The chain recombines TRBV7-9 with TRBJ2-7, with 9 bases that match TRBD1. The sample consisted of peripheral blood. CDR3 in amino acids: CASSWRQGGFYEQYF. The CDR3 bases are TGTGCCAGCAGCTGGAGACAGGGGGGTTTCTACGAGCAGTACTTC. Drawing the rest from reference TRBV7-9 and TRBJ2-7, the complete variable domain is DTGVSQNPRHKITKRGQNVTFRCDPISEHNRLYWYRQTLGQGPEFLTYFQNEAQLEKSRLLSDRFSAERPKGSFSTLEIQRTEQGDSAMYLCASSWRQGGFYEQYFGPGTRLTVT.